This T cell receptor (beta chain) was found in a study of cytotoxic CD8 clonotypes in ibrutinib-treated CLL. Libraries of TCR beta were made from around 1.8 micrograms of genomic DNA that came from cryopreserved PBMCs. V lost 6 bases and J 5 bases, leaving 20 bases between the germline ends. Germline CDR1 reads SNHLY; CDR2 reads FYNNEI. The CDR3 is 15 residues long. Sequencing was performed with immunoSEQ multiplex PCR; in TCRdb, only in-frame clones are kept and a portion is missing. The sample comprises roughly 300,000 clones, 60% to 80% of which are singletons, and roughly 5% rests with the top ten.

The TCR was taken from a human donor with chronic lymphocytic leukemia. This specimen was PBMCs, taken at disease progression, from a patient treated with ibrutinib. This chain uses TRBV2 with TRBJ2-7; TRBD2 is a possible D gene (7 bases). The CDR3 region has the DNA TGTGCCAGCAGCATACAGGGAGGGGTCTACCACGAGCAGTACTTC. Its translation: CASSIQGGVYHEQYF.